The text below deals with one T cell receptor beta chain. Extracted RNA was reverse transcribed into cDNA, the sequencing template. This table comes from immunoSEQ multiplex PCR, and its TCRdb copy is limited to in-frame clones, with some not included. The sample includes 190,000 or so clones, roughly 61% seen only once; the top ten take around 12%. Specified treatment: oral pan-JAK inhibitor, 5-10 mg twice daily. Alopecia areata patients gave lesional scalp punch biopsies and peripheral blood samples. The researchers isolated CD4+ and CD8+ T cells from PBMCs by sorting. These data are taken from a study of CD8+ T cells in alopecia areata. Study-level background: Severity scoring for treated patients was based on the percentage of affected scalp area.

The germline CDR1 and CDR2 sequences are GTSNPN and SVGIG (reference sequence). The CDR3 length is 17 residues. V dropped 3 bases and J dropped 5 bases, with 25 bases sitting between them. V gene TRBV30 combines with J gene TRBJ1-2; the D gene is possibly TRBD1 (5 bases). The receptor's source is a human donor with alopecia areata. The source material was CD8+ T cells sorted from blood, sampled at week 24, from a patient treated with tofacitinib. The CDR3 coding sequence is TGTGCCTGGAGCTCGTTATTTTGGAGAACAGGAGGATATGGCTACACCTTC. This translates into CAWSSLFWRTGGYGYTF.